The following is a TCR beta chain sequence with its context. Its specificity is unknown. The data were taken from a study of T cells after yellow fever vaccination. In the study overall: The SMART-Seq v4 Ultra Low Input method served to prepare the low-cell-number fractions. Overall study findings and caveats: By day 5 rather than day 15, the secondary response had peaked, though it was weaker.

It was through 5'RACE template switching that TCR cDNA was made, with a universal primer site and UMIs added. TCRdb itself ran the 5' RACE reads through MiXCR, one entry per CDR3 protein. The sample lists around 300,000 distinct CDR3 sequences; 13% were seen once. In germline, CDR1 is SGHTA, CDR2 FQGNSA. J was trimmed by 4 bases and V by 5 bases; bases with no gene match: 2. The CDR3 is made up of 13 amino acids. This chain uses TRBV7-2 with TRBJ2-7; TRBD2 agrees at 10 bases. This clonotype was sampled from a man in his thirties or forties who received the YFV17D yellow fever vaccine. The sequencing used CD4+ T cells sorted from PBMCs, collected 45 days after the yellow fever booster vaccination. CDR3: CASSNSGRYEQYF. DNA for the CDR3: TGTGCCAGCAGCAATAGCGGGAGGTACGAGCAGTACTTC.